This entry features one T cell receptor (beta chain) sequence. The germline gives CDR1 SGHNT, CDR2 YENEEA. J was trimmed by 0 bases and V by 4 bases; bases with no gene match: 3. CDR3 length equals 15 residues. These data are taken from a study of radiotherapy plus CTLA-4 blockade in lung cancer. Assay: immunoSEQ multiplex PCR; the TCRdb copy retains only in-frame clones and omits some. Here the sample spans approximately 60,000 clones, roughly 77% being singletons. The source is a human donor with non-small cell lung cancer who had a complete response to radiotherapy plus ipilimumab. The rearrangement joins TRBV11-3 to TRBJ2-1, with 7 bases lining up with TRBD1. Here the sequenced sample was peripheral blood, taken from a patient treated with radiotherapy plus ipilimumab. In nucleotides, the CDR3 is TGTGCCAGCAGCTCCCGGACAGGCTCCTACAATGAGCAGTTCTTC. Its translation is CASSSRTGSYNEQFF.